This TCR beta chain was documented in a study of OX40 agonist ivuxolimab in advanced cancers. The overall study: The treatment was a fully human IgG2 OX40 agonist, ivuxolimab. Of mixed ages from about 23 to 85 and averaging about 60 years, the group was about 80% male. Study-wide findings and caveats: Mean expanded clone counts were higher in CD8+ than CD4+ T cells. Dosing at 0.1 to 3.0 mg/kg was accompanied by clonal expansion of CD4+ and CD8+ blood T cells by week 6.

Germline lookup yields CDR1 SGHRS and CDR2 YFSETQ. V dropped 1 base and J dropped 7 bases, with 20 bases sitting between them. The CDR3 consists of 17 residues. About this clone: What it binds is unknown.

Using immunoSEQ multiplex PCR, the repertoire was profiled, and TCRdb retains in-frame clones only, with some absent. This sample yields about 64,000 clones, of which 84% are seen a single time; roughly 2.3% belongs to the top ten. The chain combines TRBV5-1 with TRBJ1-4; D possibly corresponds to TRBD1 (6 bases). This sample comprised CD4+ or CD8+ T cells sorted from blood, obtained in a trial of the OX40 agonist ivuxolimab. The TCR sequence derives from an adult with an advanced solid tumor such as melanoma, head and neck, liver or kidney cancer. The CDR3 region is CASSLLLTQGSLEKLFF. In DNA, the CDR3 is TGCGCCAGCAGCTTGTTGCTCACACAGGGAAGTCTTGAAAAACTGTTTTTT.